This entry concerns a single TCR beta chain. Clones were read by immunoSEQ multiplex PCR, and TCRdb kept only the in-frame ones, dropping some. The profile shows hundreds of thousands of clones, about 85% of them singletons. This sample stems from a study of shared clonotypes between healthy human individuals. With 2 bases removed from V and 13 bases from J, the gap between germline ends came to 17 bases. The CDR3 is made up of 13 amino acids. CDR1 is SEHNR, CDR2 FQNEAQ, per germline (reference sequence). What was sequenced was PBMCs. The chain links TRBV7-9 to TRBJ1-2, with D perhaps matching TRBD1 (6 bases). The TCR sequence derives from a woman in her thirties or forties in good health. Some clones in this sample may be carry-over from other donors' samples. Here the CDR3 DNA reads TGTGCCAGCAGCTTAAATGAGGGGGGGCGAGCCACCTTC. Protein: CASSLNEGGRATF.